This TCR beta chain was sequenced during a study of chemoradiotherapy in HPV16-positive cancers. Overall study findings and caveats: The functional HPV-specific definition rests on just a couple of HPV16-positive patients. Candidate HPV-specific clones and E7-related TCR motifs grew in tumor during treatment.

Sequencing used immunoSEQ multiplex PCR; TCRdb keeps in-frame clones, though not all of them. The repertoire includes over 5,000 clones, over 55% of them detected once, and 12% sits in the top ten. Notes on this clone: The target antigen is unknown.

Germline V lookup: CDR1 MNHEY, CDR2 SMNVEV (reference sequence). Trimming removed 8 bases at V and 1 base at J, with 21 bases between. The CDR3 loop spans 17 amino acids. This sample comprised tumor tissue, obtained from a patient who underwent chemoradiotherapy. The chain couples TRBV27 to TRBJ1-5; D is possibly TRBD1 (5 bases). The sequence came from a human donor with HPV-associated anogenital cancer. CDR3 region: CASRSDSELPSNQPQHF. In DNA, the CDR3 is TGTGCCAGCCGGTCCGACAGCGAACTTCCGAGCAATCAGCCCCAGCATTTT.